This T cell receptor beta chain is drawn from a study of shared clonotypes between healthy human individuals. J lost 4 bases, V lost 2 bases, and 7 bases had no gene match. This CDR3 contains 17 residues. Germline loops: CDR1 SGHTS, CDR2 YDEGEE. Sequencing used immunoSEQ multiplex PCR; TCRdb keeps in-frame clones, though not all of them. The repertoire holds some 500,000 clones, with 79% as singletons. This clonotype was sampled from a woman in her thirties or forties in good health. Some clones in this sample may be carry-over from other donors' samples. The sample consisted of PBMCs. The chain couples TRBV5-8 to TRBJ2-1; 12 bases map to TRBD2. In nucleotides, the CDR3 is TGTGCCAGCAGCTTTCTAGCGGGAGGGCCGGTTTACAATGAGCAGTTCTTC. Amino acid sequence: CASSFLAGGPVYNEQFF.